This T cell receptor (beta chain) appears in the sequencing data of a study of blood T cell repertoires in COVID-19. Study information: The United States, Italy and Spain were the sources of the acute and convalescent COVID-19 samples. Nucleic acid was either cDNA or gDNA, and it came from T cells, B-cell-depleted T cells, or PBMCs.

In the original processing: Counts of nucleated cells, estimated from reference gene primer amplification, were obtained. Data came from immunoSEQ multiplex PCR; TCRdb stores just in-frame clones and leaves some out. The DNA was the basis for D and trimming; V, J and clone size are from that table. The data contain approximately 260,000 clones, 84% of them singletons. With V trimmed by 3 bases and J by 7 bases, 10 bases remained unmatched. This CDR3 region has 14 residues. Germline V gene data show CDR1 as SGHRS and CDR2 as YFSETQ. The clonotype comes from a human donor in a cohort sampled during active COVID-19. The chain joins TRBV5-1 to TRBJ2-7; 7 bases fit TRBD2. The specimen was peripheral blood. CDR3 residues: CASSSQSGVKEQYF. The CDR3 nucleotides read TGCGCCAGCAGCTCCCAAAGCGGGGTTAAGGAGCAGTACTTC.